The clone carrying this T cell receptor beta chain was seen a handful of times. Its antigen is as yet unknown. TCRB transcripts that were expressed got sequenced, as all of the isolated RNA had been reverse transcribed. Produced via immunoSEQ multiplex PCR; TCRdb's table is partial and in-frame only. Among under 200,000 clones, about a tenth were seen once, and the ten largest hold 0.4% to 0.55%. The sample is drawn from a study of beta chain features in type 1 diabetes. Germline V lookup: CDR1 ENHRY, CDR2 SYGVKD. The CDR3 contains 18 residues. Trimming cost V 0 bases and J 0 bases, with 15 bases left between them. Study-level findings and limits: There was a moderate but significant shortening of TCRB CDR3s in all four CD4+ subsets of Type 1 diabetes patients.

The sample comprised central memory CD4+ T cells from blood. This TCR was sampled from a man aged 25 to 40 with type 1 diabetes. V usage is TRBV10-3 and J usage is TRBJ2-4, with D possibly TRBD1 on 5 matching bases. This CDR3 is CAISESSTDSIAKNIQYF. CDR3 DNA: TGTGCCATCAGTGAGTCGTCGACAGACTCCATAGCCAAAAACATTCAGTACTTC.